Below are 6 T cell receptor beta chains sequenced from a single sample in a study of cytomegalovirus exposure and HLA in healthy donors (dated by TCRdb to the late 2010s). Libraries were prepared through the immunoSEQ multiplex PCR assay. The multiplex PCR relied on a mix of 60 forward primers for TCR Vbeta segments and 13 reverse primers for TCR Jbeta segments. TCRdb mirrors the immuneACCESS table, restricted to in-frame sequences. Some clones are absent from its copies; in checked studies, under half trace to an unresolved V gene, and the reason for the others is unknown. The sample table includes around 34,000 clones. The leading ten clones occupy approximately 2% of the sample. The specimen was PBMCs. Source of these receptors: a woman aged 40 to 50 in good health and CMV-seropositive.

The rearrangement uses TRBV6-1 and TRBJ2-5; tentative D call: TRBD1 (5 bases). The V and J ends lost 4 bases and 3 bases respectively, with 9 bases between them. There are 13 residues in the CDR3. CDR1 MNHNS and CDR2 SASEGT come from the germline V gene. Written as DNA, the CDR3 is TGTGCCAGCAGTGGGACACCCGAAGAGACCCAGTACTTC. Protein: CASSGTPEETQYF.

The chain recombines TRBV7-9 with TRBJ2-2; 9 nucleotides match TRBD1. Trimming cost V 5 bases and J 4 bases; bases outside gene matches: 5. This CDR3 comprises 15 residues. CDR1 and CDR2 from the germline V gene are SEHNR and FQNEAQ (reference sequence). Here the CDR3 DNA reads TGTGCCAGCAGCCTACAGGGGGCTCTCACCGGGGAGCTGTTTTTT. Protein: CASSLQGALTGELFF.

V gene TRBV29-1 combines with J gene TRBJ2-1, with unresolved D. V lost 5 bases and J 6 bases, leaving 11 bases between the germline ends. CDR1 SQVTM and CDR2 ANQGSEA come from the germline V gene. The CDR3 runs to 12 residues. CDR3 region: CSVLVVRNEQFF. Here the CDR3 DNA reads TGCAGCGTTCTTGTTGTCCGCAATGAGCAGTTCTTC.

V usage is TRBV9 and J usage is TRBJ2-1; 9 positions match TRBD1. CDR3 length equals 16 residues. J was trimmed by 8 bases and V by 4 bases; bases with no gene match: 13. CDR1 is SGDLS and CDR2 is YYNGEE in the germline V gene. The CDR3 nucleotides are TGTGCCAGCAGCACATCGGGACAGGGATTTTCATATGAGCAGTTCTTC. It is translated as CASSTSGQGFSYEQFF.

The chain employs TRBV6-1 and TRBJ2-1; 7 bases fit TRBD1. The CDR3 is 16 amino acids. J lost 3 bases, V lost 4 bases, and 9 bases had no gene match. CDR1 is MNHNS, CDR2 SASEGT, per germline. The CDR3 DNA is TGTGCCAGCAGTGTACAGCCAAGGACAGGCTACAATGAGCAGTTCTTC. Translation gives CASSVQPRTGYNEQFF.

The rearrangement links TRBV13 to TRBJ1-4; 12 bases map to TRBD1. Per the germline V gene, CDR1 is PRHDT and CDR2 is FYEKMQ (reference sequence). The CDR3 spans 17 residues. Trimming at V came to 6 bases and at J to 8 bases, leaving 13 bases not matched to a gene. CDR3 loop: CASSPPGQGALNEKLFF. The CDR3, as DNA: TGTGCCAGCAGTCCCCCGGGACAGGGGGCGCTTAACGAAAAACTGTTTTTT.